This T cell receptor (beta chain) is drawn from a study of cytomegalovirus exposure and HLA in healthy donors (dated by TCRdb to 2016 to 2017). In terms of the full investigation: According to an earlier analysis of a few hundred of the donors, about 180 million T cells yielded over 100 million unique TCR beta sequences and approximately 300 Gb of sequence data. The aim of the study was to test whether cataloging public T cell receptors could identify signatures of past pathogen exposure. HLA typing included class I and class II loci at four-digit resolution. The number of donors typed differed by locus, with about 629-630 for A, B, C, DRB1 and DQB1, about 500 for DQA1, 606 for DPA1, and around 430 for DPB1. The study combined high-throughput TCR immunosequencing, statistical association of individual TCRs with disease status, and machine learning to predict cytomegalovirus infection status. Rather than using new phenotypic data, the later analysis identified candidate immune exposures from TCR beta sequences and from how often those sequences occurred across donors. In addition to the first cohort of 666 subjects, a separate validation cohort of approximately 130 different subjects was used. Donor age, sex, ethnicity and CMV serostatus were collected together with the repertoire data. Every discovery cohort repertoire had been produced on one sequencing platform. An earlier analysis of 500 to 750 of the donors applied high-throughput TCR beta sequencing to assess whether each TCR beta V gene segment acted as functional or pseudogenic. An early release that covered about 600 HLA-typed donors contained about 290 gigabases of sequencing data and 80 million or so unique TCR sequences. Among around 400 genotyped donors of the cohort, an average of about 240,000 unique TCR beta nucleotide sequences were sequenced per donor, roughly 20% of them non-productive. The T cell repertoires of 670 or so subjects were profiled by immunosequencing and related to cytomegalovirus serostatus. Among the roughly 400 genotyped donors, about 83% belonged to the genetic ancestry cluster associated with self-reported Caucasian donors. Because of strong linkage in the cohort, roughly five DR-DQ haplotypes were treated as single units for association and clustering. A later genetic analysis took genome-wide SNP genotypes for about 55% of the roughly 700 donors and used that subset as a discovery cohort. A later analysis re-analyzed previously published TCR beta repertoires from about 600 donors and added high-resolution HLA genotyping to study TCR occurrence patterns.

The cohort comprised several hundred healthy bone marrow donors. At the time of sampling, every cohort member was nominally healthy, though immune exposures that went unrecorded were likely present. The donor tested CMV seronegative, placing the donor among the 350 to 400 seronegative members of the cohort. Every donor gave a peripheral blood sample, and the peripheral blood mononuclear cells from that sample were used for TCR beta sequencing. Genomic DNA was extracted from the blood cell samples with the Qiagen DNeasy Blood Extraction Kit. This clone has only one observation. It has no known antigen specificity. The record has no base qualities; no much larger clone is one base away. Receptor amplification or capture employed the immunoSEQ multiplex PCR assay. A mixture of 60 forward primers for TCR Vbeta segments and 13 reverse primers for TCR Jbeta segments was used in the multiplex PCR. A multiplex PCR assay on genomic DNA amplified the CDR3 region of rearranged TCR beta genes. The amplified TCR beta libraries were sequenced on the Illumina HiSeq System as 87-base-pair reads. The original pipeline was this. A later analysis tallied tens of millions of unique TCR beta chains across the 666 repertoires, and around 12 million of those chains were shared by two or more donors. A nearest-neighbor algorithm error-corrected the raw reads and collapsed the reads into unique sequences, merging closely related sequences to remove PCR and sequencing errors. CDR3 sequences were aligned to IMGT reference sequences to assign V, D and J gene segments. For a sequence to be retained, a match of at least six nucleotides to both a V gene segment and a J gene segment was required. Rearrangements were classified as productive when the CDR3 lacked stop codons and remained in frame with V and J, and all other rearrangements were classified as non-productive. Following IMGT convention, CDR3 was defined as the stretch from the second conserved V-encoded cysteine to the conserved J-encoded phenylalanine. Sequences without an unambiguous match to a single V gene segment were excluded from the earlier analysis of a few hundred of the donors. An earlier analysis of 500 to 700 of the donors classified V segments as functional when productive rearrangements were above 56.7% and as segregating when the standard deviation between donors was above 5%. A statistical classification framework was built to diagnose cytomegalovirus status from the catalog of TCR beta chain sequences. A later analysis assigned V and J genes by comparing TCR nucleotide sequences with IMGT/GENE-DB human TR gene sequences. A later analysis assigned CDR3 sequences and most-parsimonious VDJ recombination scenarios with the TCRdist pipeline. In a later analysis, every TCR beta chain was defined by the combination of its CDR3 amino acid sequence and its V-gene family, and reads without a unique V-gene family were dropped. As a way to deal with suspected cross-contamination and a sequencing artifact, a later analysis dropped 450 to 700 nucleotide sequences that were highly shared and had low generation probability. For each public chain, a later analysis derived a clonal expansion index from normalized ranks of inferred template counts within each repertoire. In a later analysis, generation probabilities were computed with a VDJ recombination model fitted to out-of-frame rearrangements, and the resulting probabilities were checked against IGoR. In a later analysis, hypergeometric tests were used to score TCR-TCR, TCR-HLA and TCR-CMV co-occurrence, with a repertoire-size bias correction applied to TCR pairs. A later analysis estimated false discovery rates by permuting HLA or CMV assignments 20 times. In a later analysis, co-occurring TCRs were grouped using DBSCAN, and TCRdist sequence similarity was added for clustering within HLA-allele-positive subsets. For co-occurrence clustering, repertoires with fewer than 30,000 or more than 120,000 public chains were excluded, along with four or five repertoires with anomalous nucleotide sharing. TCRdb took this table from immuneACCESS and kept in-frame rearrangements with V and J called. Such tables lack part of the clones; where checked against another copy, unresolved V genes explain under half of the gap, and the rest is unexplained. Clonal size and the V and J genes are those of that table, whereas D and trimming came from the DNA. The sample table holds 160,000 or so clones, of which 75% to 90% were seen once. The ten top clones hold roughly 1.9% of the sample.

On the study overall, not on this receptor specifically: According to a later analysis, parvovirus B19, influenza, CMV and Epstein-Barr virus appeared linked to several top co-occurrence clusters. Strong co-occurrence of HLA alleles, especially DR and DQ, made assigning TCR associations to individual alleles difficult. The authors suggested that the approach could potentially be extended to other disease states and immunological phenotypes. According to a later analysis, TCR association rates differed among HLA loci, with DRB1 alleles showing the most associated TCRs and HLA-C alleles showing the fewest. A later genetic analysis reported fewer N-insertions in productive TCRs among donors in an Asian-associated ancestry cluster than the roughly 700-donor mean. Because counts were too low, more than 15 rarely observed V segments, including chromosome 9 orphons, were left out of the earlier analysis of 500 to 750 of the donors. Broadly in line with IMGT annotations, most TCR beta V segments showed up in productive rearrangements about 87% or about 30% of the time in an earlier analysis of 450 to 750 of the donors. The only immune exposure information available for the cohort was CMV serostatus. Cytomegalovirus status was reported to be diagnosed by the classifier with high specificity and sensitivity in both the original and validation cohorts. A group of highly shared sequence variants was considered likely to be a technical artifact of the sequencing pipeline. Because HLA typing was unavailable for some donors at each locus, only the typed subset was used in association tests. Linkage disequilibrium might explain the correlated functional status among segregating V segments, but an unknown experimental factor could not be ruled out. The cohort was sequenced for TCR beta chains only, and without alpha or paired-chain data the features that could be detected were limited. A later analysis found that most CMV-associated TCR beta chains appeared HLA-restricted, with HLA associations seemingly driven largely by CMV exposure. In a later analysis, HLA-associated TCR beta chains were found to be more clonally expanded and to have lower generation probabilities than equally common non-associated chains. A few of the identified cytomegalovirus-associated TCR beta chains were confirmed in vitro to be specific for cytomegalovirus antigens. The study listed 150 to 200 TCR beta chains as associated with cytomegalovirus. At a false discovery rate of 0.05, a later analysis linked under 20,000 TCR beta sequences to specific HLA alleles. A further reported finding was that TCR beta sequences accurately predicted the HLA-A and HLA-B alleles for most subjects in the first cohort. Because the 87-base-pair reads could not distinguish some IMGT-functional V segments, including TRBV6-2 and TRBV6-3, those segments were excluded. While some public TCRs were present in many individuals, most TCR sequences turned up only very rarely across donors. Presence/absence analyses assumed roughly uniform sequencing depth across donors, an assumption that may not hold. V-gene and J-gene trimming of TCR beta chains was associated with a missense DCLRE1C variant in a later genetic analysis, and the association was replicated in an independent cohort.

The CDR3 sequence holds 15 residues, the cysteine and phenylalanine included. Only the CDR3 DNA stays, 45 bases, in frame from base 1. After removal of 5 bases from V and 7 bases from J, the junction retains 8 bases not matched to a gene. CDR1 is given as SEHNR and CDR2 as FQNEAQ, both from the germline V gene (reference sequence). The specimen was PBMCs. This TCR was sampled from a woman between 18 and 30 years old in good health and CMV-seronegative. The chain was built from TRBV7-9 and TRBJ1-4; the central 9 bases match TRBD1. The CDR3 region has the sequence CASSARTGVGEKLFF. The DNA sequence follows: TGTGCCAGCAGCGCCCGGACAGGGGTGGGTGAAAAACTGTTTTTT.